This is a list of T cell receptor beta chains from one sample in a study of T cell changes during pregnancy in multiple sclerosis. Profiling relied on immunoSEQ multiplex PCR, and the TCRdb table lists in-frame clones only, not all of them. The data hold tens of thousands of clones, with 75% to 95% observed a single time. This specimen was CD4+ T cells from peripheral blood mononuclear cells, taken in the third trimester of pregnancy. The receptors here all came from a female donor in good health, enrolled as a control in a pregnancy study. Each CDR3 is given with its conserved first and last residue. The order of the fields is J gene, D gene, V gene, clone size, CDR3 protein, CDR3 DNA. A D gene is named only where the DNA matches it firmly. A clone size is listed for some rows: how often the clone was seen (once, few, many), or a class if it is expanded.

J: TRBJ1-2
D: -
V: TRBV7-8
size: -
CDR3: CASSPGGGEGYGYTF
DNA: TGTGCCAGCAGCCCCGGCGGAGGGGAGGGCTATGGCTACACCTTC

J: TRBJ2-7
D: TRBD1
V: TRBV7-2
size: -
CDR3: CASSFRQGADYEQYF
DNA: TGTGCCAGCAGCTTTCGACAGGGAGCGGACTACGAGCAGTACTTC

J: TRBJ1-4
D: TRBD1
V: TRBV7-6
size: -
CDR3: CASSVGQGREKLFF
DNA: TGTGCCAGCAGCGTGGGACAGGGCCGCGAAAAACTGTTTTTT

J: TRBJ2-1
D: -
V: TRBV5-5
size: -
CDR3: CASTNPGRGKDEQFF
DNA: TGTGCCAGCACCAACCCGGGGAGGGGGAAGGATGAGCAGTTCTTC

J: TRBJ2-1
D: TRBD1
V: TRBV27
size: few
CDR3: CASSLGQGAFLGNEQFF
DNA: TGTGCCAGCAGTTTAGGCCAGGGGGCCTTCCTGGGCAATGAGCAGTTCTTC

J: TRBJ1-2
D: -
V: TRBV27
size: -
CDR3: CASRVGRGDYGYTF
DNA: TGTGCCAGCAGGGTTGGCAGGGGAGACTATGGTTACACCTTC

J: TRBJ1-3
D: -
V: TRBV13
size: once
CDR3: CASSFNRGAGGNTIYF
DNA: TGTGCCAGCAGCTTTAATCGGGGGGCAGGTGGAAACACCATATATTTT

J: TRBJ1-2
D: -
V: TRBV6-5
size: -
CDR3: CASSYSWVTGDGYTF
DNA: TGTGCCAGCAGTTACTCGTGGGTTACGGGGGATGGCTACACCTTC

J: TRBJ1-5
D: -
V: TRBV4-2
size: few
CDR3: CASSQALVEPQHF
DNA: TGTGCCAGCAGCCAAGCACTCGTTGAGCCCCAGCATTTT

J: TRBJ2-1
D: -
V: TRBV6-5
size: -
CDR3: CASKRGFYNEQFF
DNA: TGTGCCAGCAAACGGGGATTTTACAATGAGCAGTTCTTC

J: TRBJ1-1
D: TRBD1
V: TRBV6-1
size: -
CDR3: CASSVDRGLNTEAFF
DNA: TGTGCCAGCAGTGTGGACAGGGGGTTGAACACTGAAGCTTTCTTT

J: TRBJ2-2
D: -
V: TRBV7-7
size: -
CDR3: CASSPSFHSNTGELFF
DNA: TGTGCCAGCAGCCCCTCCTTCCACTCGAACACCGGGGAGCTGTTTTTT

J: TRBJ2-7
D: TRBD1
V: TRBV5-5
size: few
CDR3: CASSSGGDRGRGEQYF
DNA: TGTGCCAGCAGCTCGGGGGGGGACAGGGGGCGAGGCGAGCAGTACTTC

J: TRBJ1-2
D: -
V: TRBV11-3
size: -
CDR3: CASSATGKYGYTF
DNA: TGTGCCAGCAGCGCCACAGGGAAGTATGGCTACACCTTC

J: TRBJ1-6
D: -
V: TRBV5-1
size: -
CDR3: CASSAQGNASPLHF
DNA: TGCGCCAGCAGCGCACAGGGTAATGCTTCACCCCTCCACTTT

J: TRBJ1-2
D: -
V: TRBV6-5
size: -
CDR3: CASRLHRQPNYGYTF
DNA: TGTGCCAGCAGACTCCACCGACAGCCTAACTATGGCTACACCTTC

J: TRBJ2-7
D: TRBD2
V: TRBV5-1
size: -
CDR3: CASSLSAPREDYEQYF
DNA: TGCGCCAGCAGCTTGAGTGCACCACGGGAGGACTACGAGCAGTACTTC

J: TRBJ2-5
D: -
V: TRBV11-1
size: -
CDR3: CASSLGGQETQYF
DNA: TGTGCCAGCAGCTTAGGAGGGCAAGAGACCCAGTACTTC

J: TRBJ2-3
D: TRBD2
V: TRBV19
size: -
CDR3: CASNERGGRVDTQYF
DNA: TGTGCCAGTAATGAGCGGGGGGGCCGCGTAGATACGCAGTATTTT

J: TRBJ1-2
D: TRBD1
V: TRBV5-1
size: -
CDR3: CASSLGTGQYGYTF
DNA: TGCGCCAGCAGCTTGGGGACAGGGCAATATGGCTACACCTTC

J: TRBJ2-1
D: -
V: TRBV7-8
size: -
CDR3: CASSLRGARENEQFF
DNA: TGTGCCAGCAGCTTACGGGGGGCTCGGGAGAATGAGCAGTTCTTC